The 4 T cell receptor beta chains listed next were all sequenced from one sample in a study of blood T cell repertoires in COVID-19. Data came from immunoSEQ multiplex PCR; TCRdb stores just in-frame clones and leaves some out. The sample carries 130,000 or so clones, 81% recorded once. Material for sequencing was peripheral blood. These TCRs come from a woman aged 55-70 years with active or convalescent COVID-19.

The genes are TRBV28 and TRBJ2-5, with 10 bases that match TRBD2. CDR1 is MDHEN and CDR2 is SYDVKM in the germline V gene. The CDR3 contains 15 residues. V gave up 2 bases and J gave up 5 bases; unmatched junction bases: 5. The CDR3 DNA follows: TGTGCCAGCAGTTTACTAGCGGGAGATAGTGAGACCCAGTACTTC. Residues: CASSLLAGDSETQYF.

As DNA, the CDR3 is TGCAGTGCTAGAGCGGGACAGACAGTTTTCTTT. Its translation is CSARAGQTVFF. V is TRBV20-1 and J is TRBJ1-1; 7 positions match TRBD1. Germline V gene data show CDR1 as DFQATT and CDR2 as SNEGSKA (reference sequence). The CDR3 runs to 11 residues. V lost 1 base, J lost 13 bases, and 6 bases stayed unmatched.

The rearrangement joins TRBV11-2 to TRBJ2-3; 13 nucleotides match TRBD2. This CDR3 spans 18 amino acids. V lost 1 base and J lost 6; bases outside the gene matches: 10. Germline V gene lookup returns CDR1 SGHAT and CDR2 FQNNGV. CDR3 DNA sequence: TGTGCCAGCAGCTTAGGGACTAGCGGGGGATACTGGGAGGATACGCAGTATTTT. This gives the protein CASSLGTSGGYWEDTQYF.

This rearrangement joins TRBV15 to TRBJ2-3; no clear D gene. Germline values: CDR1 LNHNV, CDR2 YYDKDF (reference sequence). CDR3 size: 14 residues. V lost 3 bases and J lost 2, with 9 bases in between. CDR3 nucleotides: TGTGCCACCAGCAGGGCGGCGGACACAGATACGCAGTATTTT. This sequence encodes CATSRAADTDTQYF.